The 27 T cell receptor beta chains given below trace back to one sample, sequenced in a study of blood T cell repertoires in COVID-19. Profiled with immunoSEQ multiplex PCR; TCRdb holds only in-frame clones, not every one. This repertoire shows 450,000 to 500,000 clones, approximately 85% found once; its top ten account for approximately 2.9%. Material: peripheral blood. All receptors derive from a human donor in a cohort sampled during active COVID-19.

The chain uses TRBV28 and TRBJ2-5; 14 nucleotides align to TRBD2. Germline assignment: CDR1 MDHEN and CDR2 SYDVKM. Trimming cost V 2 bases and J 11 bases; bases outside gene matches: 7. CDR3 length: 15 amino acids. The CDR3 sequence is CASSLRGLAGGRQYF. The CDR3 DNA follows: TGTGCCAGCAGTTTAAGAGGACTAGCGGGAGGCCGTCAGTACTTC.

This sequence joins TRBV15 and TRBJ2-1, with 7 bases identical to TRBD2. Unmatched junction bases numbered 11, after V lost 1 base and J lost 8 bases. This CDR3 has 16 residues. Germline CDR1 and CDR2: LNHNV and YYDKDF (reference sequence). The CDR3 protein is CATSRGLRGGPDEQFF. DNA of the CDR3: TGTGCCACCAGCAGAGGCCTCCGGGGAGGGCCTGATGAGCAGTTCTTC.

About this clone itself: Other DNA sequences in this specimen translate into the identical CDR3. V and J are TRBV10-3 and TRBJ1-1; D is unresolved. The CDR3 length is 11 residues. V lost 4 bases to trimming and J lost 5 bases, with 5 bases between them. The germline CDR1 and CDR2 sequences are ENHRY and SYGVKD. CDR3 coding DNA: TGTGCCATCAGTGGGGCTACTGAAGCTTTCTTT. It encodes CAISGATEAFF.

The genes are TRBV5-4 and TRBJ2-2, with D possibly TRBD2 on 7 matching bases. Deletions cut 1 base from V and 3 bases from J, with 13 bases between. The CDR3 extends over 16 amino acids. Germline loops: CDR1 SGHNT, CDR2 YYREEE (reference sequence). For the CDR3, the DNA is TGTGCCAGCAGCTTGCGGGGGGCGGGGGACACCGGGGAGCTGTTTTTT. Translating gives CASSLRGAGDTGELFF.

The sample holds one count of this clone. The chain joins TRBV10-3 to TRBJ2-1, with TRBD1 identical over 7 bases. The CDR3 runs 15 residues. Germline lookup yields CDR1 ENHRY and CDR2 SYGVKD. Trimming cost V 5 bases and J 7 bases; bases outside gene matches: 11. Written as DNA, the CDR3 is TGTGCCATCAGTACTACGGACAGGCCCCCTAATGAGCAGTTCTTC. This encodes CAISTTDRPPNEQFF.

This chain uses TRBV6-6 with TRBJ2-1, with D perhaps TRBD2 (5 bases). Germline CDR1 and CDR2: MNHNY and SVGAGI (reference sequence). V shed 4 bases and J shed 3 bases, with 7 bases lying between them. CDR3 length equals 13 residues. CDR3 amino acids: CASSSGIYNEQFF. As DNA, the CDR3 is TGTGCCAGCAGTTCCGGGATCTACAATGAGCAGTTCTTC.

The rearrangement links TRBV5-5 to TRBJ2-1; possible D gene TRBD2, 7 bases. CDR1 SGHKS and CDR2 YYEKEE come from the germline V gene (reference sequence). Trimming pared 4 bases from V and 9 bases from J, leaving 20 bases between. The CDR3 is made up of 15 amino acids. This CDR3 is CASSPKREKGVEQFF. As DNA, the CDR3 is TGTGCCAGCAGCCCCAAGCGGGAAAAGGGGGTTGAGCAGTTCTTC. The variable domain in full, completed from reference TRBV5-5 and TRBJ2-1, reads DAGVTQSPTHLIKTRGQQVTLRCSPISGHKSVSWYQQVLGQGPQFIFQYYEKEERGRGNFPDRFSARQFPNYSSELNVNALLLGDSALYLCASSPKREKGVEQFFGPGTRLTVL.

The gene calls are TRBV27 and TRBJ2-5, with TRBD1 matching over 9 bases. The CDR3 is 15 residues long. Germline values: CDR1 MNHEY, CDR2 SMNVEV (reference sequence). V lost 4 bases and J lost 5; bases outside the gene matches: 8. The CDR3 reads CASSSYTGGEETQYF. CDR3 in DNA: TGTGCCAGCAGTTCCTACACAGGGGGCGAGGAGACCCAGTACTTC.

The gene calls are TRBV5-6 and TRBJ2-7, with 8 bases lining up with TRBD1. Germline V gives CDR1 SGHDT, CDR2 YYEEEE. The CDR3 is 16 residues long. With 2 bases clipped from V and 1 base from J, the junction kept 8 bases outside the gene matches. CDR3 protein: CASSFGHGQGSYEQYF. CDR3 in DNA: TGTGCCAGCAGCTTTGGCCACGGACAGGGATCCTACGAGCAGTACTTC. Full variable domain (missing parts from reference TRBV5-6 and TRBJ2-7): DAGVTQSPTHLIKTRGQQVTLRCSPKSGHDTVSWYQQALGQGPQFIFQYYEEEERQRGNFPDRFSGHQFPNYSSELNVNALLLGDSALYLCASSFGHGQGSYEQYFGPGTRLTVT.

The CDR3 DNA is TGTGCCAGCAGTTACGGGTCTAGCGGGAGGACATCGATAGCCAAAAACATTCAGTACTTC. This gives the protein CASSYGSSGRTSIAKNIQYF. The chain carries TRBV6-2 or TRBV6-3 and TRBJ2-4; 11 bases fit TRBD2. Germline assignment: CDR1 MNHEY and CDR2 SVGEGT. The CDR3 is 20 residues long. The junction had 12 bases not matched to a gene; V was cut back by 2 bases and J by 0 bases.

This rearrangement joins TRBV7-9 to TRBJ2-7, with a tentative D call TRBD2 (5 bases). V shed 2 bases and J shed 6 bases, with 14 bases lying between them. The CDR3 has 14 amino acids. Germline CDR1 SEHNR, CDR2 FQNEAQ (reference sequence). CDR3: CASSLNAGEGEQYF. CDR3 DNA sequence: TGTGCCAGCAGCTTAAATGCCGGGGAAGGCGAGCAGTACTTC.

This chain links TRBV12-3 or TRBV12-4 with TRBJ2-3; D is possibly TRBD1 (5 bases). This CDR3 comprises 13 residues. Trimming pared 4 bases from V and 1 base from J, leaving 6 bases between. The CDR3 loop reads CASSWGGTDTQYF. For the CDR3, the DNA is TGTGCCAGCAGTTGGGGCGGCACAGATACGCAGTATTTT.

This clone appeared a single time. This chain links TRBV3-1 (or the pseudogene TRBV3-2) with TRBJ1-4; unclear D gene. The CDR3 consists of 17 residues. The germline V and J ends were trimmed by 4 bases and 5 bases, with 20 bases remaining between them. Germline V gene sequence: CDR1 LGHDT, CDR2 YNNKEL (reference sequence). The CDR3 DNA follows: TGTGCCAGCAGCCCCTCAAAGCCAAGGGAGTTAAATGAAAAACTGTTTTTT. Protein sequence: CASSPSKPRELNEKLFF.

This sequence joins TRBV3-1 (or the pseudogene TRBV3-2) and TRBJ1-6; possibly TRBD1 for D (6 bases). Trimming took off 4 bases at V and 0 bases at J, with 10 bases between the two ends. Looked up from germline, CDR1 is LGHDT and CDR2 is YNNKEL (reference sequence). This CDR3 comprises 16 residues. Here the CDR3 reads CASSRTGSSYNSPLHF. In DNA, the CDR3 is TGTGCCAGCAGCCGAACAGGGAGCTCCTATAATTCACCCCTCCACTTT.

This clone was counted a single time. CDR3 sequence: CASSPNRVGANVLTF. The CDR3 bases are TGTGCCAGTAGCCCTAACAGGGTCGGGGCCAACGTCCTGACTTTC. The gene calls are TRBV19 and TRBJ2-6, with D tentatively TRBD1 (6 bases). Germline CDR1 and CDR2: LNHDA and SQIVND (reference sequence). The CDR3 spans 15 residues. Trimming cost V 6 bases and J 4 bases, with 13 bases left between them.

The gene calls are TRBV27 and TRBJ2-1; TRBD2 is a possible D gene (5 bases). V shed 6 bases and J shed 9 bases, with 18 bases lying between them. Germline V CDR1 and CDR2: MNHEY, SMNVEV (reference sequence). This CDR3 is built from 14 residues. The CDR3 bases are TGTGCCAGCAGAAGGACTCGGTTGGATTTTGAGCAGTTCTTC. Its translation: CASRRTRLDFEQFF.

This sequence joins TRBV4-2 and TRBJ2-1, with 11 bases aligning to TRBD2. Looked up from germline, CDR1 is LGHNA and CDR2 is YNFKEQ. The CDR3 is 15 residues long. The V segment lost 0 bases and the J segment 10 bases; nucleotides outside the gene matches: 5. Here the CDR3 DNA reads TGTGCCAGCAGCCAAGATAGCGGGAGGGCCGAGGAGCAGTTCTTC. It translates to CASSQDSGRAEEQFF.

The CDR3 sequence: CASSRTVIYEQYF. The CDR3 DNA reads as TGTGCCAGCAGCAGGACTGTTATTTACGAGCAGTACTTC. The V call is TRBV27, the J call TRBJ2-7; tentative D call: TRBD2 (5 bases). The V gene's germline CDR1 is MNHEY and CDR2 SMNVEV (reference sequence). The CDR3 loop spans 13 amino acids. Trimming stripped 6 bases from V and 4 bases from J, with 13 bases between.

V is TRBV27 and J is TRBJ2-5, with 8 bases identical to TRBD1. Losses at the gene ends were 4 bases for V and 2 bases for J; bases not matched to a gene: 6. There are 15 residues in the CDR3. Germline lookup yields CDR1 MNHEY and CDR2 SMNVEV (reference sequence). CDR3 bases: TGTGCCAGCAGTTCACCCCGGACAGGGCAAGAGACCCAGTACTTC. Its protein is CASSSPRTGQETQYF.

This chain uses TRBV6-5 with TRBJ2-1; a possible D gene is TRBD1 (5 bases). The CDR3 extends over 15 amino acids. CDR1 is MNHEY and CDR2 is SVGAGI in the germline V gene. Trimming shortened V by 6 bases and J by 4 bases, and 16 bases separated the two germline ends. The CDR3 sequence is CASSTNVGAYNEQFF. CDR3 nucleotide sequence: TGTGCCAGCAGCACCAATGTTGGGGCTTACAATGAGCAGTTCTTC.

In nucleotides, the CDR3 is TGTGCCTCCGGACTAGCGGGAGGGGGCGGCTACGAGCAGTACTTC. Amino acid sequence: CASGLAGGGGYEQYF. The gene calls are TRBV5-4 and TRBJ2-7, with 15 bases that match TRBD2. V was clipped by 10 bases and J by 3 bases; unmatched bases: 8. Germline V gives CDR1 SGHNT, CDR2 YYREEE (reference sequence). This CDR3 has 15 residues.

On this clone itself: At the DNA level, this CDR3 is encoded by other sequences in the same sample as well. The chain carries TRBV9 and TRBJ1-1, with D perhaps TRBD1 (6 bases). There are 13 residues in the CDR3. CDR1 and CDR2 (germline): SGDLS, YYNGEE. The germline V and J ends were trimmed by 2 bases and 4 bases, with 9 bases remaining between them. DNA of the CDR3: TGTGCCAGCAGCGTGAGCAGGGGCACTGAAGCTTTCTTT. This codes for CASSVSRGTEAFF.

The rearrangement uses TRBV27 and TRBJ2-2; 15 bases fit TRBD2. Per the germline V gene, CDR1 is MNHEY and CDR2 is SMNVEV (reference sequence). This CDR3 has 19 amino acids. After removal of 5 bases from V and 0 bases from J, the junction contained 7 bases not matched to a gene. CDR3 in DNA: TGTGCCAGCAGTATCCCAGGACTAGCGGGAGGGCCGAACACCGGGGAGCTGTTTTTT. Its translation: CASSIPGLAGGPNTGELFF.

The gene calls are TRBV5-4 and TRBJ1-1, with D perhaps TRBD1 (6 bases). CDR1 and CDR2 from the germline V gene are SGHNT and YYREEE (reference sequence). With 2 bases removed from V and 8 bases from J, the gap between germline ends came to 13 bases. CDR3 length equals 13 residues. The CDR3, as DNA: TGTGCCAGCAGCTTAGGGGGTACGGCGGAAGCTTTCTTT. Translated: CASSLGGTAEAFF.

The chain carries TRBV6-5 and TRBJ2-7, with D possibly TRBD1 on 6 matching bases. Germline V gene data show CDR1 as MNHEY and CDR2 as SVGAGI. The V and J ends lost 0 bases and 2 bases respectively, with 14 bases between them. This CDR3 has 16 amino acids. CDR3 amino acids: CASSYSNRVPTYEQYF. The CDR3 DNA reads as TGTGCCAGCAGTTACTCTAACAGGGTCCCAACCTACGAGCAGTACTTC.

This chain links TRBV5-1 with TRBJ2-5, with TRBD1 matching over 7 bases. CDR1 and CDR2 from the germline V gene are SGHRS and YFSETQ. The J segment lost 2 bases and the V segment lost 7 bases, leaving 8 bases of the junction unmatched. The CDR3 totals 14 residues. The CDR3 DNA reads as TGCGCCAGCGGAGAGCCGGGACAGCAAGAGACCCAGTACTTC. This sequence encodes CASGEPGQQETQYF.

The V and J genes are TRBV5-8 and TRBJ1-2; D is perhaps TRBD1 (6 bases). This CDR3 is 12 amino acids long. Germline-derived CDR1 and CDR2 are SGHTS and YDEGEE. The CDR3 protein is CVTGRGSYGYTF. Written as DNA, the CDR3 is TGTGTCACAGGGAGAGGGAGCTATGGCTACACCTTC.